This entry is about one T cell receptor beta chain. The data derive from a study of blood T cell repertoires in COVID-19. Study-wide background: COVID-19 samples from acute and convalescent phases originated in the United States, Italy and Spain. In each case, the material was cDNA or gDNA derived from T cells, B-cell-depleted T cells, or PBMCs.

Authors' processing steps: Reference gene primer amplification in the assay estimated nucleated cell counts. Data came from immunoSEQ multiplex PCR; TCRdb stores just in-frame clones and leaves some out. The V and J calls and clone size come from that table; D and trimming were worked out from the DNA. Of about 190,000 clones in the sample, 80% to 90% were seen once. V was pared by 4 bases and J by 2 bases, with 10 bases of the junction left unmatched. This CDR3 comprises 16 residues. Germline V CDR1 and CDR2: SGHNT, YYREEE (reference sequence). V gene TRBV5-4 combines with J gene TRBJ1-1; TRBD1 matches at 8 bases. Sequenced sample: peripheral blood. The TCR sequence derives from a woman older than 75 with acute or convalescent COVID-19. The CDR3 region has the DNA TGTGCCAGCAGCGGAGGGAGCAGGGGGCCAAACACTGAAGCTTTCTTT. As protein: CASSGGSRGPNTEAFF.